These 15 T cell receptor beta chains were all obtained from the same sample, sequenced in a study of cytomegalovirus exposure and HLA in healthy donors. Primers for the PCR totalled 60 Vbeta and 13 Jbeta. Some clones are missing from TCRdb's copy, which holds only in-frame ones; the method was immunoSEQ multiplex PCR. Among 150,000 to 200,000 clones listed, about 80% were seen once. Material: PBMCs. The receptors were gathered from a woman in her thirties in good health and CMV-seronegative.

This chain's CDR3 is CASSISGGVFQPQHF. In DNA, the CDR3 is TGTGCCAGTAGTATTTCGGGGGGCGTATTCCAGCCCCAGCATTTT. The chain is built from TRBV19 and TRBJ1-5; D is possibly TRBD1 (6 bases). Trimming shortened V by 3 bases and J by 7 bases, and 16 bases separated the two germline ends. The CDR3 extends over 15 amino acids. Germline CDR1 reads LNHDA; CDR2 reads SQIVND (reference sequence).

The CDR3 here is CATMTDNTYEQYF. The CDR3 DNA follows: TGTGCCACCATGACAGATAATACCTACGAGCAGTACTTC. The chain is built from TRBV2 and TRBJ2-7, with D perhaps matching TRBD1 (5 bases). This CDR3 spans 13 amino acids. V shed 10 bases and J shed 2 bases, with 15 bases lying between them. Germline lookup yields CDR1 SNHLY and CDR2 FYNNEI.

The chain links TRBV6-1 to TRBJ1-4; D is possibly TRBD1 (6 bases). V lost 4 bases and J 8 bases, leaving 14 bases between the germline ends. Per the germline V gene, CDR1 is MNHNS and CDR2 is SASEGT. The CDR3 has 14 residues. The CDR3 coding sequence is TGTGCCAGCAGTGGGGAGACAGGATACGAAAAACTGTTTTTT. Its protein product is CASSGETGYEKLFF.

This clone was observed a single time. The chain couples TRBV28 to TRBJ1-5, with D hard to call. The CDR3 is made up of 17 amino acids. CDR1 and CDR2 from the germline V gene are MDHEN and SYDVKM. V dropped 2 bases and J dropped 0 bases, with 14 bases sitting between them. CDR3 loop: CASSLGRGHLSNQPQHF. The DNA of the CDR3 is TGTGCCAGCAGTTTAGGCCGGGGTCATCTTAGCAATCAGCCCCAGCATTTT.

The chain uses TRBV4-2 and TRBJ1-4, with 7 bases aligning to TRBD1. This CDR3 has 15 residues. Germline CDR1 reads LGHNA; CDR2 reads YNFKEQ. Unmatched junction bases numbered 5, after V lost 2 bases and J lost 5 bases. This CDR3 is CASSQSGTENEKLFF. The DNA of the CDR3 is TGTGCCAGCAGCCAATCCGGGACAGAGAATGAAAAACTGTTTTTT.

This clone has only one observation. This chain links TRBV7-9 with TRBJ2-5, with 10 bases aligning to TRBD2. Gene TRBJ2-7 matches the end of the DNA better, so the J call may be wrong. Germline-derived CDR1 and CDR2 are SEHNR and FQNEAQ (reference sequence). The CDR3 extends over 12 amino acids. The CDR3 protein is CASTSGSNEQYF. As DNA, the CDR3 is TGTGCCAGCACTAGCGGGAGCAACGAGCAGTACTTC.

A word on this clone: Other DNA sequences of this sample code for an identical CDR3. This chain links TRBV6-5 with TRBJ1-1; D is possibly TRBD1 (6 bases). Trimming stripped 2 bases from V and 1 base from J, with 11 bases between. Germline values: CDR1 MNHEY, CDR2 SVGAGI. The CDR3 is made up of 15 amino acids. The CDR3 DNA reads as TGTGCCAGCAGTTACGGCACAGGGTGGAACACTGAAGCTTTCTTT. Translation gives CASSYGTGWNTEAFF.

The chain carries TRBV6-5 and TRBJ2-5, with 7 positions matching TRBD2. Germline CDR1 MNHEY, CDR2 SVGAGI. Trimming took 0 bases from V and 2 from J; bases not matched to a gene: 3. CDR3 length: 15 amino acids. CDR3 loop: CASSYSGTIQETQYF. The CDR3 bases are TGTGCCAGCAGTTACTCCGGGACTATTCAAGAGACCCAGTACTTC.

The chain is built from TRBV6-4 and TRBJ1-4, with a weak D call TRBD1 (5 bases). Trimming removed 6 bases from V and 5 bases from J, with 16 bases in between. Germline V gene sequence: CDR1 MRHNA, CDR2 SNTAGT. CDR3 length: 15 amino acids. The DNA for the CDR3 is TGTGCCAGCAGGGGCCCAGGGCCGGGCAATGAAAAACTGTTTTTT. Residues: CASRGPGPGNEKLFF.

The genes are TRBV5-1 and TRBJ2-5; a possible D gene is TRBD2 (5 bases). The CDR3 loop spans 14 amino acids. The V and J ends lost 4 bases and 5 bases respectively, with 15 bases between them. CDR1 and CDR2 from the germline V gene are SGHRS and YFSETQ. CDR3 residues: CASSGGITTETQYF. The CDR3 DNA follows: TGCGCCAGCAGCGGAGGTATAACCACGGAGACCCAGTACTTC.

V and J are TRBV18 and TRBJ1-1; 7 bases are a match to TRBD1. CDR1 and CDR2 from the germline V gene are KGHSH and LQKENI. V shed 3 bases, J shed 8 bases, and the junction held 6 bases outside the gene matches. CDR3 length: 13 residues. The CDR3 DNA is TGTGCCAGCTCACCCAGGACAGGCCCCGAAGCTTTCTTT. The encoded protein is CASSPRTGPEAFF.

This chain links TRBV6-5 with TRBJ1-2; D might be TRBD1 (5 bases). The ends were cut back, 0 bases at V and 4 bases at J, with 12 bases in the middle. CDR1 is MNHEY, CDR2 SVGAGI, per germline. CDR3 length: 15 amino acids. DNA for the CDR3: TGTGCCAGCAGTTACTCTACAGCAGGGATCTATGGCTACACCTTC. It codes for CASSYSTAGIYGYTF.

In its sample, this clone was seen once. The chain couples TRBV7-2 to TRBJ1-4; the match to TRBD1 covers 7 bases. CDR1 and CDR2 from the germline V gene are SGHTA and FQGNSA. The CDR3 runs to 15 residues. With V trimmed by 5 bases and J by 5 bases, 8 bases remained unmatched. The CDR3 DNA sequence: TGTGCCAGCAGCCCGCGGACAGGAAGCAATGAAAAACTGTTTTTT. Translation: CASSPRTGSNEKLFF. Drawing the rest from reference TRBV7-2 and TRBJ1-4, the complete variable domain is GAGVSQSPSNKVTEKGKDVELRCDPISGHTALYWYRQSLGQGLEFLIYFQGNSAPDKSGLPSDRFSAERTGGSVSTLTIQRTQQEDSAVYLCASSPRTGSNEKLFFGSGTQLSVL.

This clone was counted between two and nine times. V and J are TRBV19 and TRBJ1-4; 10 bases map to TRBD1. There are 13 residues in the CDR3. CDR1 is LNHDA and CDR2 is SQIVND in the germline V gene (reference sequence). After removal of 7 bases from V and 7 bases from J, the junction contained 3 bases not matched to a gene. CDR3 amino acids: CASNRDRGEKLFF. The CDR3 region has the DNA TGTGCCAGTAATAGGGACAGGGGTGAAAAACTGTTTTTT.

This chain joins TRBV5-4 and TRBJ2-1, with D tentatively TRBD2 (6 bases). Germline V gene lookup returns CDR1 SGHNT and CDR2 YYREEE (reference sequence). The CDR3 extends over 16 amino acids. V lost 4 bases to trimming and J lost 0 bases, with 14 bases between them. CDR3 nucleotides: TGTGCCAGCAGCCCCCTGGGGGGAGGCTCCTACAATGAGCAGTTCTTC. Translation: CASSPLGGGSYNEQFF.